A selection of T cell receptor beta chains follows, all from one sample in a study of blood T cell repertoires in COVID-19. TCRdb keeps only in-frame clones here, not all; method: immunoSEQ multiplex PCR. The data contain about 80,000 clones, 80% of them singletons. The sample was peripheral blood. These receptor sequences come from a woman between 35 and 50 years old with active or convalescent COVID-19. The CDR3 runs from the conserved cysteine through the conserved F or W. D genes are given only for firm matches. Expanded clones are given a class, and other clones once, few, many or no size at all.

TRBV5-6	TRBJ2-3	TRBD2	.	CASRLALAGGDTQYF	TGTGCCAGCAGGCTCGCACTAGCGGGAGGAGATACGCAGTATTTT
TRBV19	TRBJ2-5	TRBD2	.	CASSGGAQETQYF	TGTGCCAGTAGCGGGGGGGCCCAAGAGACCCAGTACTTC
TRBV12-1	TRBJ1-2	.	.	CAGRDRDSYGYTF	TGTGCCGGAAGGGACAGGGATTCCTATGGCTACACCTTC
TRBV18	TRBJ2-4	.	.	CASSPNRGGIKNIQYF	TGTGCCAGCTCCCCAAACAGGGGAGGAATCAAAAACATTCAGTACTTC
TRBV19	TRBJ1-5	TRBD1	.	CASRMGQTLHSNQPQHF	TGTGCCAGTAGGATGGGACAGACTCTACATAGCAATCAGCCCCAGCATTTT
TRBV7-9	TRBJ2-2	TRBD2	.	CASSLARASGTTGELFF	TGTGCCAGCAGCTTAGCGCGGGCTAGCGGGACCACCGGGGAGCTGTTTTTT
TRBV29-1	TRBJ2-7	TRBD2	.	CSVRVAGNEQYF	TGCAGCGTTCGGGTAGCGGGGAACGAGCAGTACTTC
TRBV5-5	TRBJ2-5	TRBD1	.	CASSLGQTGARETQYF	TGTGCCAGCAGCTTGGGTCAGACAGGGGCAAGGGAGACCCAGTACTTC
TRBV19	TRBJ1-5	TRBD1	.	CASSPGGTSNQPQHF	TGTGCCAGTAGTCCAGGGGGCACTAGCAATCAGCCCCAGCATTTT
TRBV27	TRBJ2-7	TRBD2	once	CASKTNGGSGNYEQYF	TGTGCCAGCAAAACCAATGGAGGAAGCGGGAACTACGAGCAGTACTTC
TRBV29-1	TRBJ1-1	.	.	CSVEQTVNTEAFF	TGCAGCGTTGAACAGACAGTGAACACTGAAGCTTTCTTT
TRBV4-3	TRBJ1-2	.	.	CASSQDLGQAYGYTF	TGCGCCAGCAGCCAAGATTTGGGTCAGGCATATGGCTACACCTTC
TRBV19	TRBJ1-1	TRBD1	.	CASGRGRMNTEAFF	TGTGCCAGTGGAAGGGGGCGGATGAACACTGAAGCTTTCTTT
TRBV7-2	TRBJ1-5	TRBD1	.	CASSLVDRDQPQHF	TGTGCCAGCAGCTTAGTAGACAGGGACCAGCCCCAGCATTTT
TRBV28	TRBJ2-1	TRBD1	.	CASSSGTGVYNEQFF	TGTGCCAGCAGTTCCGGGACAGGGGTCTACAATGAGCAGTTCTTC
TRBV12-3/TRBV12-4	TRBJ2-1	.	once	CASSRYNEQFF	TGTGCCAGCAGCCGCTACAATGAGCAGTTCTTC
TRBV7-3	TRBJ2-3	TRBD2	.	CASSLYPSGTSGGTDTQYF	TGTGCCAGCAGCTTATACCCATCCGGGACTAGCGGGGGCACAGATACGCAGTATTTT
TRBV18	TRBJ1-5	TRBD1	.	CASSLGQGVNQPQHF	TGTGCCAGCTCACTGGGACAGGGGGTCAATCAGCCCCAGCATTTT
TRBV6-5	TRBJ1-5	TRBD1	.	CASKTTGYSNQPQHF	TGTGCCAGCAAAACGACAGGGTATAGCAATCAGCCCCAGCATTTT
TRBV11-2	TRBJ2-7	TRBD2	once	CASSSLGGLASGRYEQYF	TGTGCCAGCAGCTCCCTTGGGGGCCTGGCTAGCGGGAGATACGAGCAGTACTTC
TRBV6-5	TRBJ2-7	.	.	CASSYRRYSYEQYF	TGTGCCAGCAGTTACCGGAGGTACTCCTACGAGCAGTACTTC
TRBV9	TRBJ1-6	.	.	CASSGSNAYNSPLHF	TGTGCCAGCAGCGGAAGCAACGCCTATAATTCACCCCTCCACTTT